These 4 T cell receptor beta chains share one sample of origin, sequenced in a study of blood T cell repertoires in COVID-19. Generated by immunoSEQ multiplex PCR, the TCRdb table keeps only in-frame clones and is missing some. The repertoire has about 250,000 clones, around nine tenths of them found once; the top ten carry around 1.5%. What was sequenced was peripheral blood. Source of these receptors: a woman aged 60-70 years who had recovered from COVID-19.

This clone turned up a few times. The chain combines TRBV7-9 with TRBJ2-7, with D possibly matching TRBD2 (6 bases). This CDR3 comprises 14 residues. The germline gives CDR1 SEHNR, CDR2 FQNEAQ (reference sequence). With 5 bases removed from V and 3 bases from J, the gap between germline ends came to 14 bases. The CDR3 nucleotides read TGTGCCAGCAGCCTCGTGGGGGGTCACTACGAGCAGTACTTC. It specifies CASSLVGGHYEQYF.

The V and J genes are TRBV3-1 (or the pseudogene TRBV3-2) and TRBJ2-2, with TRBD1 matching over 8 bases. The J segment lost 7 bases and the V segment lost 3 bases, leaving 4 bases of the junction unmatched. The CDR3 has 14 amino acids. Germline lookup yields CDR1 LGHDT and CDR2 YNNKEL (reference sequence). The CDR3 protein is CASSHQGAGGELFF. DNA of the CDR3: TGTGCCAGCAGCCACCAGGGGGCCGGCGGGGAGCTGTTTTTT.

CDR3 in amino acids: CASSRQGSNKFF. For the CDR3, the DNA is TGTGCCAGCAGTCGACAGGGGTCTAATAAATTCTTC. The chain joins TRBV2 to TRBJ2-1; 8 bases fit TRBD1. Germline CDR1 SNHLY, CDR2 FYNNEI. Trimming cost V 5 bases and J 16 bases; bases outside gene matches: 10. The CDR3 totals 12 residues.

The chain joins TRBV6-2 or TRBV6-3 to TRBJ1-3, with D possibly matching TRBD1 (6 bases). This CDR3 contains 18 residues. Between the trimmed V and J ends, which lost 5 bases and 0 bases, there was a span of 20 bases. Germline CDR1 MNHEY, CDR2 SVGEGT. The CDR3 nucleotides are TGTGCCAGCAGTCCCGGCCCCATCAGGGGATACTCTGGAAACACCATATATTTT. It is translated as CASSPGPIRGYSGNTIYF.